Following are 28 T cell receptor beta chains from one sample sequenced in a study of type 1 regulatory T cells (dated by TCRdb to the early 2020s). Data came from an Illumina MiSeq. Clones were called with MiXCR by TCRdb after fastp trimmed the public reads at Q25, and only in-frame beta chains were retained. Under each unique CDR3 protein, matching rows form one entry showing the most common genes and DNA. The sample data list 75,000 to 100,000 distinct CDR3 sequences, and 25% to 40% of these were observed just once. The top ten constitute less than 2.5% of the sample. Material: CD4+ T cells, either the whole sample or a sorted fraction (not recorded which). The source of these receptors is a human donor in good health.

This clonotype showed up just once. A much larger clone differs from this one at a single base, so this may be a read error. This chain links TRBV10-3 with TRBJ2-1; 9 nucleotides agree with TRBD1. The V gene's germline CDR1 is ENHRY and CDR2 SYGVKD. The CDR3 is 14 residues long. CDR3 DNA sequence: TGTGCCATCAGTGACAGGACAGGGGATAATGAGCAGTCCTTC. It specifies CAISDRTGDNEQSF.

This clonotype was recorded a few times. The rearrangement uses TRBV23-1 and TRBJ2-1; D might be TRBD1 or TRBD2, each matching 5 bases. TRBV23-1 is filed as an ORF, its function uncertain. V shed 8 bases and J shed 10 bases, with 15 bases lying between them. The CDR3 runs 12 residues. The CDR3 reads CASFGAVGEQFF. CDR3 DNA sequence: TGCGCCAGCTTCGGGGCCGTAGGGGAGCAGTTCTTC.

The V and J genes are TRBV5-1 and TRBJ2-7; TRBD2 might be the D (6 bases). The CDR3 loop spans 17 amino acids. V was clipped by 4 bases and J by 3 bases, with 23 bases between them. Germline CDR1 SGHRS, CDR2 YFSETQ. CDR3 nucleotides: TGCGCCAGCAGCGCGTCCGCATCTTCGGGAGAGCACTACGAGCAGTACTTC. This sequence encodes CASSASASSGEHYEQYF.

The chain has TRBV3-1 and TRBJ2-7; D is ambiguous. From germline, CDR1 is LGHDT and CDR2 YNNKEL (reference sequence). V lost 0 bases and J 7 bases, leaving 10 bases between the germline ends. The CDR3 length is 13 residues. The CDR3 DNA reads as TGTGCCAGCAGCCAAGATGCAGTTTTTGAGCAGTACTTC. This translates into CASSQDAVFEQYF.

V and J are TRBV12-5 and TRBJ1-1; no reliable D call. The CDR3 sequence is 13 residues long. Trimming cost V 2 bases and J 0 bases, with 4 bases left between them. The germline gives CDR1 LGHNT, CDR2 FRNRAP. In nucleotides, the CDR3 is TGTGCTAGTGGTTTGCGAGTGAACACTGAAGCTTTCTTT. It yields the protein CASGLRVNTEAFF.

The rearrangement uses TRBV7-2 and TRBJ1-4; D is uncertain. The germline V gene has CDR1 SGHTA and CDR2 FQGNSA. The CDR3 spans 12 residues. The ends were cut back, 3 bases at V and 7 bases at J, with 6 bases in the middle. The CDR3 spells CASSFGTEKLFF. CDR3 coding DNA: TGTGCCAGCAGCTTTGGTACTGAAAAACTGTTTTTT.

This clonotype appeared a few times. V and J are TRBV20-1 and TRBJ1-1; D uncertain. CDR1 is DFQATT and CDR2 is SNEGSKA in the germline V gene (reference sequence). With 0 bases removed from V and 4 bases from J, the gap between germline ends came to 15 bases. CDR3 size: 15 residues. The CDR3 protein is CSARDPVDGGTEAFF. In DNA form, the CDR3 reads TGCAGTGCTAGAGACCCCGTGGACGGTGGCACTGAAGCTTTCTTT.

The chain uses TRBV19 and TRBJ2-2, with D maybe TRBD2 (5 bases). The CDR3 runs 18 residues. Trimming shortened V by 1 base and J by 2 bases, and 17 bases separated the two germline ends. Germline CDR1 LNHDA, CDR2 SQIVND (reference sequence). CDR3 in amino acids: CASSIGGNPHLNTGELFF. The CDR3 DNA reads TGTGCCAGTAGTATAGGAGGGAATCCCCACCTTAACACCGGGGAGCTGTTTTTT.

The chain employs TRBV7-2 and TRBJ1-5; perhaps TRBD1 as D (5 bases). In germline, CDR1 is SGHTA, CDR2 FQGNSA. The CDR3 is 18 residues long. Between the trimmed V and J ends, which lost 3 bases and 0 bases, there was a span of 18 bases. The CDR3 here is CASSLGQGRGYSNQPQHF. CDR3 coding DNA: TGTGCCAGCAGCTTGGGGCAGGGACGGGGTTATAGCAATCAGCCCCAGCATTTT.

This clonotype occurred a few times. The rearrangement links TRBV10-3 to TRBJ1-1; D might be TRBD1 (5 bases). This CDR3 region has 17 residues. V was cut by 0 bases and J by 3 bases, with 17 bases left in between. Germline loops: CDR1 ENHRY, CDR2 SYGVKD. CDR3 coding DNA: TGTGCCATCAGTGAGTCCGGGGGGTTGGAGAGGGACACTGAAGCTTTCTTT. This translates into CAISESGGLERDTEAFF.

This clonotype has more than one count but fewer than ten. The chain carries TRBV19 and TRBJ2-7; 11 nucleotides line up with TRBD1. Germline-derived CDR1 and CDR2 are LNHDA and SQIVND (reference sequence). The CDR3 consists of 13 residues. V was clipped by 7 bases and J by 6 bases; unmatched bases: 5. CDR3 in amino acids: CASKEGTGGEQYF. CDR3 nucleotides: TGTGCCAGTAAGGAGGGGACAGGGGGCGAGCAGTACTTC.

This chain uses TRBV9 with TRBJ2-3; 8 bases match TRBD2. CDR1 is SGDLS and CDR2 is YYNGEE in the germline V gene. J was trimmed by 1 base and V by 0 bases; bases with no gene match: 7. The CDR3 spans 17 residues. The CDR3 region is CASSVAQREFRTDTQYF. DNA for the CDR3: TGTGCCAGCAGCGTAGCCCAGCGGGAGTTCCGCACAGATACGCAGTATTTT.

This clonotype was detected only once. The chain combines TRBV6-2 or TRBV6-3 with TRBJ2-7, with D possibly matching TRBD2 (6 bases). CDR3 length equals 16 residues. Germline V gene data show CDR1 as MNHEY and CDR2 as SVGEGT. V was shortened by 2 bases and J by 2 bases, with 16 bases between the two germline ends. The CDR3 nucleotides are TGTGCCAGCAGTTACCACGGACTTAAGCGGGCCTACGAGCAGTACTTC. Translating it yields CASSYHGLKRAYEQYF.

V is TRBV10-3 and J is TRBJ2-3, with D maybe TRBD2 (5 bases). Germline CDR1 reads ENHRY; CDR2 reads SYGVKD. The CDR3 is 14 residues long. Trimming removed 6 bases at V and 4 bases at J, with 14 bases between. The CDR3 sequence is CAIRPSEAPDTQYF. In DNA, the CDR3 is TGTGCCATCAGGCCATCGGAGGCTCCAGATACGCAGTATTTT.

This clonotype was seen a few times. For the CDR3, the DNA is TGCAGTGCTAGAGCCGACGTAAGTGAGCAGTTCTTC. Protein product: CSARADVSEQFF. This chain connects TRBV20-1 to TRBJ2-1; D ambiguous. The germline V gene has CDR1 DFQATT and CDR2 SNEGSKA (reference sequence). V lost 1 base, J lost 9 bases, and 10 bases lay in between. The CDR3 is 12 amino acids.

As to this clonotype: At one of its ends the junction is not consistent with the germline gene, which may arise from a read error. The CDR3 spells CASSVDDPGTFGGNEKFF. CDR3 DNA sequence: TGTGCCAGCAGCGTAGATGATCCAGGGACCTTCGGGGGGAATGAGAAGTTCTTC. J is TRBJ2-1 and V is TRBV9; 7 bases are a match to TRBD2. This CDR3 spans 18 amino acids. Germline V gene lookup returns CDR1 SGDLS and CDR2 YYNGEE.

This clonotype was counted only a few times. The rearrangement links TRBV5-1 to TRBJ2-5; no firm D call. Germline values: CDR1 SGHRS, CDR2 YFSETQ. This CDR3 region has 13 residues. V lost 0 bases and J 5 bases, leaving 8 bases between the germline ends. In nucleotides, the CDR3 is TGCGCCAGCAGCTTGGTGGTAGAGGAGACCCAGTACTTC. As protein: CASSLVVEETQYF.

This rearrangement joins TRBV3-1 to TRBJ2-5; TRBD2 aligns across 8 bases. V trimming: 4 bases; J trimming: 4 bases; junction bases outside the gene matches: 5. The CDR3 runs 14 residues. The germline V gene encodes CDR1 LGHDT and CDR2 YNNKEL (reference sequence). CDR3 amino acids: CASSPSLAGETQYF. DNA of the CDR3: TGTGCCAGCAGCCCCTCGCTAGCGGGAGAGACCCAGTACTTC.

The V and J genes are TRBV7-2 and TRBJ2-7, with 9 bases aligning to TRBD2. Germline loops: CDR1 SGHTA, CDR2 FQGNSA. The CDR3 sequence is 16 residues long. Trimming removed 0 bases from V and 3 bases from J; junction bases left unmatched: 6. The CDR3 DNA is TGTGCCAGCAGCTTAGCCGGCAGCGGGAGGCTCTACGAGCAGTACTTC. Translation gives CASSLAGSGRLYEQYF.

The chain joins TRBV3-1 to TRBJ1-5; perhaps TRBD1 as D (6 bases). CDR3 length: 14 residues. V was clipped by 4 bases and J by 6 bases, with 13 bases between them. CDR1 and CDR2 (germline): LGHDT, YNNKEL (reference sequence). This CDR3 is CASSRNRAGQPQHF. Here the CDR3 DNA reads TGTGCCAGCAGCCGTAACAGGGCCGGTCAGCCCCAGCATTTT.

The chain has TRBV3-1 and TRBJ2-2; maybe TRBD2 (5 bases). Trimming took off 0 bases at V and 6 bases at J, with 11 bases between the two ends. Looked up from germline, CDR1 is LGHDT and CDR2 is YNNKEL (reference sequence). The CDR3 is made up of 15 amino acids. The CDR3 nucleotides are TGTGCCAGCAGCCAAGATCCGTTGAGGGCCGGGGAGCTGTTTTTT. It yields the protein CASSQDPLRAGELFF.

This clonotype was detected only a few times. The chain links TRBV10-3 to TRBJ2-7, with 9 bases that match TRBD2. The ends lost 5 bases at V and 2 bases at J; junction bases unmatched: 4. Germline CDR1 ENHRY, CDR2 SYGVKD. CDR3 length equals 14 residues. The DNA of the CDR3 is TGTGCCATCAGTAATAGCGGGAGTCCCTACGAGCAGTACTTC. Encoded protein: CAISNSGSPYEQYF.

CDR3 sequence (DNA): TGTGCCAGCAGCTCCCAAATCGGACTGATGGAGACCCAGTACTTC. It is translated as CASSSQIGLMETQYF. The chain uses TRBV7-2 and TRBJ2-5; D might be TRBD2 (5 bases). The V gene lost 4 bases and the J gene lost 5 bases, with 17 bases spanning the gap. This CDR3 comprises 15 residues. Germline V gene sequence: CDR1 SGHTA, CDR2 FQGNSA.

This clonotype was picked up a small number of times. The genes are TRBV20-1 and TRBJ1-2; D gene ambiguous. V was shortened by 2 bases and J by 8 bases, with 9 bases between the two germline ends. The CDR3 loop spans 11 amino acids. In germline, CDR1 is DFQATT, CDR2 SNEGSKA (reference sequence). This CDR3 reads CSARREGGYTF. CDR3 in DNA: TGCAGTGCTAGAAGAGAGGGCGGCTACACCTTC.

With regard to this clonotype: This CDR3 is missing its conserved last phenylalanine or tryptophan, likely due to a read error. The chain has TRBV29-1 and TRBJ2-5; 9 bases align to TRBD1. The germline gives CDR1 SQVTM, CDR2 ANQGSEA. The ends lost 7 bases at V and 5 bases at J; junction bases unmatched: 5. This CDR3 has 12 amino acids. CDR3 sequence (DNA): TGCAGCGGACAGGGGGGGATGGAGACCCAGTACCTC. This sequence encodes CSGQGGMETQYL.

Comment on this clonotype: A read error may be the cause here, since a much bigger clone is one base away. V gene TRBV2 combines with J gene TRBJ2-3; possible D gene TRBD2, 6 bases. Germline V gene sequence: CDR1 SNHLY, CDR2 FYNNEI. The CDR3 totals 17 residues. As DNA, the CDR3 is TGTGCCAGCAGTGAAAGCGTCGCGGGACGAGGCACAGATACGCCGTATTTT. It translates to CASSESVAGRGTDTPYF.

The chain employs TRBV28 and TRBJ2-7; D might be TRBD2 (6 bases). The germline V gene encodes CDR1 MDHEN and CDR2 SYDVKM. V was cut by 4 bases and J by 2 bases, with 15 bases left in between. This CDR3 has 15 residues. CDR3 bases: TGTGCCAGCAGTTCCCTGGAGGGTTTCGCCTACGAGCAGTACTTC. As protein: CASSSLEGFAYEQYF. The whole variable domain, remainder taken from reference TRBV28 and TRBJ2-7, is DVKVTQSSRYLVKRTGEKVFLECVQDMDHENMFWYRQDPGLGLRLIYFSYDVKMKEKGDIPEGYSVSREKKERFSLILESASTNQTSMYLCASSSLEGFAYEQYFGPGTRLTVT.

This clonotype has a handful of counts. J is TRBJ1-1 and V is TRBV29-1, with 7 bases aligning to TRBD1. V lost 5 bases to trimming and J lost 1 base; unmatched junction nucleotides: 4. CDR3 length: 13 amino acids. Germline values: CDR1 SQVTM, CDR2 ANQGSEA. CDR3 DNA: TGCAGCGTTAACAGGGGAGAGAACACTGAAGCTTTCTTT. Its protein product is CSVNRGENTEAFF.